The T cell receptor beta chain described here comes from a study of blood T cell repertoires in COVID-19. This clone was detected a few times. V gave up 0 bases and J gave up 5 bases; unmatched junction bases: 6. Germline CDR1 and CDR2: MNHNS and SASEGT. The CDR3 totals 15 residues. In the authors' workflow: Amplification with reference gene primers provided the estimates of nucleated cell counts. Produced via immunoSEQ multiplex PCR; TCRdb's table is partial and in-frame only. From that table come the V and J calls and clone size; the DNA was used to work out D and trimming. This sample has 650,000 to 800,000 clones; 80% to 90% occur once, and the top ten carry about 0.26%.

The sequencing input was peripheral blood. The gene calls are TRBV6-1 and TRBJ2-7; 8 positions match TRBD1. The clonotype originates from a woman between 18 and 30 years old with acute or convalescent COVID-19. The CDR3 DNA sequence: TGTGCCAGCAGTGAAGCCGAGGCGACAGGGGACGAGCAGTACTTC. It yields the protein CASSEAEATGDEQYF.